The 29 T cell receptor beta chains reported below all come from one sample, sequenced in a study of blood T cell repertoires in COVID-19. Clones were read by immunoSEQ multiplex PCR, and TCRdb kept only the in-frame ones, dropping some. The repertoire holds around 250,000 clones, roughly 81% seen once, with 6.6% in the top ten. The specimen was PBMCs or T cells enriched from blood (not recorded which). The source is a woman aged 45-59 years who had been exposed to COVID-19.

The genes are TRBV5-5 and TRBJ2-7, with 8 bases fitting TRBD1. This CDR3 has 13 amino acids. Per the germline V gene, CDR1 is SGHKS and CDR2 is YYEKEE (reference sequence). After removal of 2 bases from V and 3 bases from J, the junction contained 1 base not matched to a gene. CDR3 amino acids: CASSFGTGYEQYF. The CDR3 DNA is TGTGCCAGCAGCTTCGGGACAGGCTACGAGCAGTACTTC.

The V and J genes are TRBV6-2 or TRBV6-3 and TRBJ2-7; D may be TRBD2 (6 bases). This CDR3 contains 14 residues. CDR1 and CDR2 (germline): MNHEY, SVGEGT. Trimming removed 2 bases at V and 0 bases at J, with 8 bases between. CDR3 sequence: CASSYADYSYEQYF. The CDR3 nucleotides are TGTGCCAGCAGTTACGCGGACTACTCCTACGAGCAGTACTTC.

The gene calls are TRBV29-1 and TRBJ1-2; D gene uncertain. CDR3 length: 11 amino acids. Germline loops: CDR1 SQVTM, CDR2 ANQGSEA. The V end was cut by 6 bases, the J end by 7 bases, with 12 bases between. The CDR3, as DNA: TGCAGCGTCCGGGATTTGGGTGGCTACACCTTC. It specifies CSVRDLGGYTF.

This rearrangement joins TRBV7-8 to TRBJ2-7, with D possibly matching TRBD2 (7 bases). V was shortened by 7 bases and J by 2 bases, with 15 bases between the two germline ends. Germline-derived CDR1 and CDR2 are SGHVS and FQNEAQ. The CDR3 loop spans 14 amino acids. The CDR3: CASTTSGGAYEQYF. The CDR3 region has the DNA TGTGCCAGCACCACTTCGGGGGGCGCCTACGAGCAGTACTTC.

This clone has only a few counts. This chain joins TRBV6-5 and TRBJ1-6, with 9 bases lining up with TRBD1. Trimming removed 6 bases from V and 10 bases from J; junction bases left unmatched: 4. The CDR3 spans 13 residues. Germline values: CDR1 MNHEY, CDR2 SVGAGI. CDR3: CASRGTGSSPLHF. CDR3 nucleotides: TGTGCCAGCAGGGGGACAGGGAGCTCACCCCTCCACTTT.

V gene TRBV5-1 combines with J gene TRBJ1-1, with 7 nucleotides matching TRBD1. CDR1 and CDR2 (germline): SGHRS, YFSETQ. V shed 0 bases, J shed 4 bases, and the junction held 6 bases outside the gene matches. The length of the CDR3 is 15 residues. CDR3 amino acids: CASSLGGGGGTEAFF. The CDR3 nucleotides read TGCGCCAGCAGCTTGGGAGGAGGGGGCGGCACTGAAGCTTTCTTT.

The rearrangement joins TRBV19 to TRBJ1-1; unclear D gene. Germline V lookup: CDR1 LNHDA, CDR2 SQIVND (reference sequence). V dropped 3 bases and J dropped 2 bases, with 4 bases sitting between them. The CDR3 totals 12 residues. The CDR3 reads CASSISNTEAFF. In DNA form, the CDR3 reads TGTGCCAGTAGTATCAGTAACACTGAAGCTTTCTTT. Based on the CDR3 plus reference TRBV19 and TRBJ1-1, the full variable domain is DGGITQSPKYLFRKEGQNVTLSCEQNLNHDAMYWYRQDPGQGLRLIYYSQIVNDFQKGDIAEGYSVSREKKESFPLTVTSAQKNPTAFYLCASSISNTEAFFGQGTRLTVV.

Here the CDR3 DNA reads TGTGCCAGCAGTCCCCTGGACAGGTCCAATCAGCCCCAGCATTTT. It specifies CASSPLDRSNQPQHF. This chain links TRBV27 with TRBJ1-5; 7 nucleotides match TRBD1. The CDR3 has 15 amino acids. In germline, CDR1 is MNHEY, CDR2 SMNVEV (reference sequence). J was trimmed by 3 bases and V by 5 bases; bases with no gene match: 7.

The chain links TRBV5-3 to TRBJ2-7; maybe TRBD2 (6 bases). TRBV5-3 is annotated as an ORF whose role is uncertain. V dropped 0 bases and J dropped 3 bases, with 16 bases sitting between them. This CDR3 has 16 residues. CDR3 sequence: CARSLEGSGLVYEQYF. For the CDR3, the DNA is TGTGCCAGAAGCTTGGAGGGTAGCGGTCTTGTCTACGAGCAGTACTTC.

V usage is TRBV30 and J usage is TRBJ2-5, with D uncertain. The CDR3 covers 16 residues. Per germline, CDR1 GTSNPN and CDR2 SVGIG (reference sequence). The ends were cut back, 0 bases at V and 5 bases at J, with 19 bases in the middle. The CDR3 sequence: CAWSVLETQGAETQYF. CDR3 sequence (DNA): TGTGCCTGGAGTGTACTCGAGACTCAAGGCGCGGAGACCCAGTACTTC.

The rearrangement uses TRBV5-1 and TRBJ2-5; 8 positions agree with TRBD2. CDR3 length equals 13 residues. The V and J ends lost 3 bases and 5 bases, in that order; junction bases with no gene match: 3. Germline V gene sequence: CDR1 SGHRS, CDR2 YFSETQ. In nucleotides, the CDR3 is TGCGCCAGCAGCTCAAGCGGGGGCGAGACCCAGTACTTC. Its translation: CASSSSGGETQYF. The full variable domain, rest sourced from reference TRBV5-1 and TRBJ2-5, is KAGVTQTPRYLIKTRGQQVTLSCSPISGHRSVSWYQQTPGQGLQFLFEYFSETQRNKGNFPGRFSGRQFSNSRSEMNVSTLELGDSALYLCASSSSGGETQYFGPGTRLLVL.

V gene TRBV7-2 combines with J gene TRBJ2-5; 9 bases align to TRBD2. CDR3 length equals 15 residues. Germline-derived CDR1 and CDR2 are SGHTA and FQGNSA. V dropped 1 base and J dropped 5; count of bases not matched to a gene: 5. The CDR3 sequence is CASSLVAGVGETQYF. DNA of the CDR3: TGTGCCAGCAGCTTAGTAGCGGGGGTGGGGGAGACCCAGTACTTC.

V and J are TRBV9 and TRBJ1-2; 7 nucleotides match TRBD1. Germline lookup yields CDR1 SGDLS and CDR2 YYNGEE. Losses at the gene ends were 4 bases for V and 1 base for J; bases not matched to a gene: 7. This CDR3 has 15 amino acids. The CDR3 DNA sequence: TGTGCCAGCAGCACAGGGGACAGAAATAACTATGGCTACACCTTC. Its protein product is CASSTGDRNNYGYTF.

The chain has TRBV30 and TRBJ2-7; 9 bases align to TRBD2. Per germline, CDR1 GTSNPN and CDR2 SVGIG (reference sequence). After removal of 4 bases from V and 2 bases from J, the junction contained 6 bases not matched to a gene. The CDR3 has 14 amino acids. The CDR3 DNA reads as TGTGCCTGGACCTCGCGCGGGGGGGCCTACGAGCAGTACTTC. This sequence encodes CAWTSRGGAYEQYF.

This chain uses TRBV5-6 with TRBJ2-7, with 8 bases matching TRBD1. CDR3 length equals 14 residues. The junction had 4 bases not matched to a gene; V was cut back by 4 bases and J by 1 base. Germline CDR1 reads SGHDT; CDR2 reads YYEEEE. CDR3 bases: TGTGCCAGCAGCCCACAGGGGGTATCCTACGAGCAGTACTTC. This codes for CASSPQGVSYEQYF.

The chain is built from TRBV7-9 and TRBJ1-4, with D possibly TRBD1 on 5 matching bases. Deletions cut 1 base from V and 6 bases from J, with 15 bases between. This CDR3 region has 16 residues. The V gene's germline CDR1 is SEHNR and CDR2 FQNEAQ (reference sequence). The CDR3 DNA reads TGTGCCAGCAGCTTAGGGAGCGGGGCCCGGGATGAAAAACTGTTTTTT. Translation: CASSLGSGARDEKLFF.

The CDR3 nucleotides read TGTGCCAGCGGGCGAGACAGGAGTGCCTATGGCTACACCTTC. Translated: CASGRDRSAYGYTF. The chain combines TRBV2 with TRBJ1-2, with D perhaps matching TRBD1 (6 bases). CDR3 length equals 14 residues. Deletions cut 8 bases from V and 4 bases from J, with 17 bases between. Germline loops: CDR1 SNHLY, CDR2 FYNNEI.

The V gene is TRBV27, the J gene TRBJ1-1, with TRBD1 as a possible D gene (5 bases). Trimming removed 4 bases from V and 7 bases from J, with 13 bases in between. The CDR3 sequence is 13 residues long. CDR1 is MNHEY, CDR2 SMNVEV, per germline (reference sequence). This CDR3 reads CASSSRGGIEAFF. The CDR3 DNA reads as TGTGCCAGCAGTTCCCGGGGGGGGATTGAAGCTTTCTTT.

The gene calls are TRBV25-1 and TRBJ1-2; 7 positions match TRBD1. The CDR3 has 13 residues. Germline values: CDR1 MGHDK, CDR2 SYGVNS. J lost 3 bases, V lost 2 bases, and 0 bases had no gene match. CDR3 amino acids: CASSETGDYGYTF. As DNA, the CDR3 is TGTGCCAGCAGTGAAACAGGGGACTATGGCTACACCTTC.

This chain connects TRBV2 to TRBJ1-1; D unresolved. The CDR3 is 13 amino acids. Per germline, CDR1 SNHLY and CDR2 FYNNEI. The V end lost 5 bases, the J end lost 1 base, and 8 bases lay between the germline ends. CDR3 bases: TGTGCCAGCAGTCTACAGCCGAACACTGAAGCTTTCTTT. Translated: CASSLQPNTEAFF.

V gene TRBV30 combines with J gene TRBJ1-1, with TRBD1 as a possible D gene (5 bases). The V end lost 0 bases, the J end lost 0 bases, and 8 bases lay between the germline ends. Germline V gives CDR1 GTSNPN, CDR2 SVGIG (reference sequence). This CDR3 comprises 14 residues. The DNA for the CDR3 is TGTGCCTGGAGTGTAGCCAGGGTGAACACTGAAGCTTTCTTT. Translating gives CAWSVARVNTEAFF.

Written as DNA, the CDR3 is TGCGCCAGCAGCTTAACGGCAGGGGGCACTGGAAACACCATATATTTT. This gives the protein CASSLTAGGTGNTIYF. The gene calls are TRBV5-1 and TRBJ1-3; 8 bases are shared with TRBD1. The germline gives CDR1 SGHRS, CDR2 YFSETQ. The CDR3 totals 16 residues. J lost 2 bases, V lost 2 bases, and 6 bases had no gene match.

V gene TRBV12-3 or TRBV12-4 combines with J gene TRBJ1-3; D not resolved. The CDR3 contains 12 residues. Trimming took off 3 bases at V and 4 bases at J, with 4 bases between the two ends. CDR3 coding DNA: TGTGCCAGCAGTTTCAGGGGAAACACCATATATTTT. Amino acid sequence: CASSFRGNTIYF.

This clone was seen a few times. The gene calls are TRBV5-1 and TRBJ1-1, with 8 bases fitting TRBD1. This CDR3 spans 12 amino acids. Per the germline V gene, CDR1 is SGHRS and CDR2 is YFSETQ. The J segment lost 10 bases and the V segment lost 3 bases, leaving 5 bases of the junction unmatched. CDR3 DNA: TGCGCCAGCAGCTCGGAAGGACAGGGAGCTTTCTTT. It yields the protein CASSSEGQGAFF.

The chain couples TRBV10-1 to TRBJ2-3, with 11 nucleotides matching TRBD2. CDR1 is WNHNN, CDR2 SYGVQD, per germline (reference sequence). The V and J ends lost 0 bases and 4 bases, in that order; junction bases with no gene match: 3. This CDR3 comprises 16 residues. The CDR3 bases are TGCGCCAGCAGTGAGTCGTTAGCGGGGGGGCCAGATACGCAGTATTTT. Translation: CASSESLAGGPDTQYF.

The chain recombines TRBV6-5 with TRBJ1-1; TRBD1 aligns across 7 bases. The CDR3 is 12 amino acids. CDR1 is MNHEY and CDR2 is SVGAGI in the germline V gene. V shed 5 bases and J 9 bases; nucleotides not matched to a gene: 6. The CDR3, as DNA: TGTGCCAGCAGTCGAGGGGGCTTTCAAGCTTTCTTT. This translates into CASSRGGFQAFF.

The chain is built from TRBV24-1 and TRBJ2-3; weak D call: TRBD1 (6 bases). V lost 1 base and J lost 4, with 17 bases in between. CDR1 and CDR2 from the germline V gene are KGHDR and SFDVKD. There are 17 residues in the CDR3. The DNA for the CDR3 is TGTGCCACCAGTGATTTAGGGGGTCTCGATCCAGCAGATACGCAGTATTTT. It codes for CATSDLGGLDPADTQYF.

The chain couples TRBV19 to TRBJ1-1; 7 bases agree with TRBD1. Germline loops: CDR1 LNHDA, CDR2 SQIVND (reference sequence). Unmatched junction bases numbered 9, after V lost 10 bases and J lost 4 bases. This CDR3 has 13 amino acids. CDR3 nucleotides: TGTGCCACCGAGGGGGCCCGGGGCACTGAAGCTTTCTTT. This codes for CATEGARGTEAFF.

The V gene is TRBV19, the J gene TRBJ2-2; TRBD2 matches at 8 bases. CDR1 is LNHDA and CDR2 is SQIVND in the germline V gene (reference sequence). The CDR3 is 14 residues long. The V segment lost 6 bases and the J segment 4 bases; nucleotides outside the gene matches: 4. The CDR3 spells CASRAGALTGELFF. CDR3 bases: TGTGCCAGTAGAGCGGGGGCCCTCACCGGGGAGCTGTTTTTT.